The clone carrying this T cell receptor beta chain has more than one count but fewer than ten. Its antigen is not identified. The data were taken from a study of beta chain features in type 1 diabetes. Regarding the study as a whole: TCRB CDR3 length was moderately but significantly reduced in all four CD4+ subsets of Type 1 diabetes patients. Comparison showed that naive, central memory and Treg TCRB repertoires appeared more similar among patients than among healthy donors.

V lost 3 bases to trimming and J lost 2 bases, with 4 bases between them. Germline values: CDR1 SQVTM, CDR2 ANQGSEA. The CDR3 runs 12 residues. Of the isolated RNA, all was reverse transcribed, and so the sequenced material was expressed TCRB transcripts. Using immunoSEQ multiplex PCR, the repertoire was profiled, and TCRdb retains in-frame clones only, with some absent. The repertoire consists of roughly 300,000 clones, with around 9% occurring once and the leading ten covering more than 0.8%. The chain carries TRBV29-1 and TRBJ2-2; no definite D call. The TCR sequence derives from a man in his thirties or forties with type 1 diabetes. Sequencing used central memory CD4+ T cells from blood. The CDR3 is CSVEGNTGELFF. The CDR3, as DNA: TGCAGCGTTGAGGGAAACACCGGGGAGCTGTTTTTT.